These T cell receptor beta chains were read from a single sample in a study of shared clonotypes between healthy human individuals. Sequencing used immunoSEQ multiplex PCR; TCRdb keeps in-frame clones, though not all of them. The data hold more than 2 million clones, with just over 90% observed a single time. Specimen: naive CD8+ T cells from PBMCs. The receptors derive from a man between 18 and 29 years old in good health. Some clones in this sample may be carry-over from other donors' samples. Each CDR3 is given with its conserved first and last residue. The order of the fields is J gene, V gene, clone size, D gene, CDR3 DNA, CDR3 protein. The D gene is left open where the match is weak. Clone size is not always given. Where it is, it says once, few, many or a class for expanded clones.

j_gene: TRBJ2-3; v_gene: TRBV4-2; abundance: NA; d_gene: TRBD2; CDR3nt: TGTGCCAGCAGCCTAAGGTCGACTAGCGGGAGAACAGATACGCAGTATTTT; CDR3aa: CASSLRSTSGRTDTQYF
j_gene: TRBJ1-5; v_gene: TRBV9; abundance: few; d_gene: NA; CDR3nt: TGTGCCAGCAGCGGGAAGGGGAGCAATCAGCCCCAGCATTTT; CDR3aa: CASSGKGSNQPQHF
j_gene: TRBJ1-2; v_gene: TRBV9; abundance: NA; d_gene: TRBD1; CDR3nt: TGTGCCAGCAGCGAGGGAGGGAAGTGGGACAGGGGTGGCGGCTACACCTTC; CDR3aa: CASSEGGKWDRGGGYTF
j_gene: TRBJ1-5; v_gene: TRBV27; abundance: once; d_gene: NA; CDR3nt: TGTGCCAGCAGTTCGCTGGCGGCGGTTAATCAGCCCCAGCATTTT; CDR3aa: CASSSLAAVNQPQHF
j_gene: TRBJ2-7; v_gene: TRBV6-1; abundance: once; d_gene: TRBD1; CDR3nt: TGTGCCAGCAGTGAAGGGACAGGGATGAGAGGCGAGCAGTACTTC; CDR3aa: CASSEGTGMRGEQYF
j_gene: TRBJ1-1; v_gene: TRBV5-4; abundance: NA; d_gene: NA; CDR3nt: TGTGCCAGCAGCTTCCAGGGAGGGAACACTGAAGCTTTCTTT; CDR3aa: CASSFQGGNTEAFF
j_gene: TRBJ2-1; v_gene: TRBV11-2; abundance: NA; d_gene: NA; CDR3nt: TGTGCCAGCAGCTTCCCGGGGGGCCGCACCTACAATGAGCAGTTCTTC; CDR3aa: CASSFPGGRTYNEQFF
j_gene: TRBJ2-7; v_gene: TRBV5-8; abundance: NA; d_gene: NA; CDR3nt: TGTGCCAGCAGAAAGGCAGATCCAATATACGAGCAGTACTTC; CDR3aa: CASRKADPIYEQYF
j_gene: TRBJ1-2; v_gene: TRBV9; abundance: few; d_gene: NA; CDR3nt: TGTGCCAGCAGCGTCTCGGGCGGTACTAACTATGGCTACACCTTC; CDR3aa: CASSVSGGTNYGYTF
j_gene: TRBJ2-7; v_gene: TRBV5-5; abundance: NA; d_gene: NA; CDR3nt: TGTGCCAGCAGCTTGGGGGCGGGTACCTACGAGCAGTACTTC; CDR3aa: CASSLGAGTYEQYF
j_gene: TRBJ2-1; v_gene: TRBV7-9; abundance: NA; d_gene: TRBD2; CDR3nt: TGTGCCAGCAGCTTAGTGACTAGCGGGGGGAGTGAGCAGTTCTTC; CDR3aa: CASSLVTSGGSEQFF
j_gene: TRBJ2-1; v_gene: TRBV27; abundance: NA; d_gene: TRBD2; CDR3nt: TGTGCCAGCAGCGGCGCCGGGACTAGCGGTTGGTATGAGCAGTTCTTC; CDR3aa: CASSGAGTSGWYEQFF
j_gene: TRBJ2-3; v_gene: TRBV6-5; abundance: NA; d_gene: NA; CDR3nt: TGTGCCAGCAGTTACTTTGGCCAGGGGATCGCAGATACGCAGTATTTT; CDR3aa: CASSYFGQGIADTQYF
j_gene: TRBJ2-1; v_gene: TRBV11-2; abundance: NA; d_gene: NA; CDR3nt: TGTGCCAGCAGCTTAGCCCCTCGGAGGGTCGATGAGCAGTTCTTC; CDR3aa: CASSLAPRRVDEQFF
j_gene: TRBJ2-7; v_gene: TRBV5-4; abundance: NA; d_gene: NA; CDR3nt: TGTGCCAGCAGCTTGCAACCCTCCTACGAGCAGTACTTC; CDR3aa: CASSLQPSYEQYF
j_gene: TRBJ2-2; v_gene: TRBV9; abundance: NA; d_gene: NA; CDR3nt: TGTGCCAGCAGCCTCGGAGGGACTCCCGGGAGCACCGGGGAGCTGTTTTTT; CDR3aa: CASSLGGTPGSTGELFF
j_gene: TRBJ2-1; v_gene: TRBV4-2; abundance: NA; d_gene: NA; CDR3nt: TGTGCCAGCAGCCGAGGGAAGGGAAATGAGCAGTTCTTC; CDR3aa: CASSRGKGNEQFF
j_gene: TRBJ2-1; v_gene: TRBV28; abundance: once; d_gene: TRBD2; CDR3nt: TGTGCCAGCAGCGGACTAGCGGGAAATGAGCAGTTCTTC; CDR3aa: CASSGLAGNEQFF
j_gene: TRBJ2-7; v_gene: TRBV10-1; abundance: NA; d_gene: TRBD2; CDR3nt: TGCGCCAGCAGCTCGGGACTAGCGGGAGGGCCCGAGCAGTACTTC; CDR3aa: CASSSGLAGGPEQYF
j_gene: TRBJ2-3; v_gene: TRBV9; abundance: NA; d_gene: NA; CDR3nt: TGTGCCAGCAGCGTAGCGGGATTCATTGATACGCAGTATTTT; CDR3aa: CASSVAGFIDTQYF
j_gene: TRBJ2-3; v_gene: TRBV9; abundance: NA; d_gene: TRBD1; CDR3nt: TGTGCCAGCAGCGTAGATGGGACAGGGAGAACAGATACGCAGTATTTT; CDR3aa: CASSVDGTGRTDTQYF
j_gene: TRBJ2-3; v_gene: TRBV27; abundance: NA; d_gene: NA; CDR3nt: TGTGCCAGCAGTGGGGCAGTCGCAGATACGCAGTATTTT; CDR3aa: CASSGAVADTQYF
j_gene: TRBJ2-7; v_gene: TRBV11-2; abundance: NA; d_gene: NA; CDR3nt: TGTGCCAGCAGCTTATTCTCACCGGAAACCTACGAGCAGTACTTC; CDR3aa: CASSLFSPETYEQYF